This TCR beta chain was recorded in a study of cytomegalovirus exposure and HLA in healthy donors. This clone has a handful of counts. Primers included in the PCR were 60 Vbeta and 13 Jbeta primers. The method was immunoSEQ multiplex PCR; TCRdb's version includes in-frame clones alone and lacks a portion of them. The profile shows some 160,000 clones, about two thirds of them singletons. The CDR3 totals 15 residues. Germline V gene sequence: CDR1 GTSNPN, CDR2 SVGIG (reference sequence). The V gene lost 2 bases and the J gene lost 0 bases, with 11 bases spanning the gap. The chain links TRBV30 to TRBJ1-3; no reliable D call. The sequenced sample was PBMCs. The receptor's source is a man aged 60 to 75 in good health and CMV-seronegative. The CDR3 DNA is TGTGCCTGGAGTCCGTCGAGCCTCTCTGGAAACACCATATATTTT. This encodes CAWSPSSLSGNTIYF.